The 23 T cell receptor beta chains presented below share a single source sample, sequenced in a study of cytomegalovirus exposure and HLA in healthy donors. Vbeta (60) and Jbeta (13) primers were used in the PCR. Only in-frame clones appear in the TCRdb table, and some are missing; sequencing was by immunoSEQ multiplex PCR. Of 95,000 to 120,000 clones in the sample, under 70% were seen once. Sample: PBMCs. Every receptor here comes from a man between 18 and 29 years old in good health and CMV-seropositive.

The chain combines TRBV19 with TRBJ1-5; 7 bases line up with TRBD1. CDR3 length equals 14 residues. Trimming took 3 bases from V and 4 from J; bases not matched to a gene: 3. Germline V gene lookup returns CDR1 LNHDA and CDR2 SQIVND (reference sequence). CDR3 protein: CASSIGDSNQPQHF. As DNA, the CDR3 is TGTGCCAGTAGTATTGGGGACAGTAATCAGCCCCAGCATTTT.

V usage is TRBV2 and J usage is TRBJ2-6; the D is unclear. Germline V gene data show CDR1 as SNHLY and CDR2 as FYNNEI. Trimming cost V 8 bases and J 2 bases, with 10 bases left between them. CDR3 length equals 14 residues. The DNA of the CDR3 is TGTGCCAGCCTCTATATTCCTGGGGCCAACGTCCTGACTTTC. Amino acid sequence: CASLYIPGANVLTF.

This chain uses TRBV28 with TRBJ2-5; TRBD1 might be the D (6 bases). This CDR3 comprises 15 residues. Germline values: CDR1 MDHEN, CDR2 SYDVKM. Trimming removed 5 bases from V and 2 bases from J, with 15 bases in between. CDR3 protein: CASSPRTDFQETQYF. In DNA form, the CDR3 reads TGTGCCAGCAGTCCACGGACAGATTTTCAAGAGACCCAGTACTTC.

J is TRBJ2-5 and V is TRBV2, with 7 bases fitting TRBD1. CDR1 and CDR2 from the germline V gene are SNHLY and FYNNEI. V lost 10 bases to trimming and J lost 1 base; unmatched junction nucleotides: 9. The CDR3 sequence is 14 residues long. The CDR3 bases are TGTGCCACCAAGGACAGGTTCGTCCAAGAGACCCAGTACTTC. The encoded protein is CATKDRFVQETQYF. The full variable domain, with the rest looked up from reference TRBV2 and TRBJ2-5, is EPEVTQTPSHQVTQMGQEVILRCVPISNHLYFYWYRQILGQKVEFLVSFYNNEISEKSEIFDDQFSVERPDGSNFTLKIRSTKLEDSAMYFCATKDRFVQETQYFGPGTRLLVL.

This clone was observed a handful of times. This chain joins TRBV10-2 and TRBJ2-3; D uncertain. The V gene's germline CDR1 is WSHSY and CDR2 SAAADI. The V end was cut by 10 bases, the J end by 0 bases, with 14 bases between. There are 14 residues in the CDR3. The CDR3 DNA follows: TGCGCCACGACTCCCCTTCTTAGCACAGATACGCAGTATTTT. It yields the protein CATTPLLSTDTQYF.

The chain recombines TRBV5-1 with TRBJ2-1, with TRBD2 matching over 13 bases. Germline CDR1 reads SGHRS; CDR2 reads YFSETQ. The CDR3 length is 15 residues. Trimming took 4 bases from V and 9 from J; bases not matched to a gene: 7. CDR3 protein: CASSEGLAGVGEQFF. CDR3 nucleotide sequence: TGCGCCAGCAGCGAAGGACTAGCGGGGGTAGGTGAGCAGTTCTTC.

The chain is built from TRBV10-1 and TRBJ1-3, with D perhaps TRBD1 (5 bases). The germline CDR1 and CDR2 sequences are WNHNN and SYGVQD (reference sequence). The CDR3 runs 15 residues. V was trimmed by 0 bases and J by 2 bases, leaving 8 bases between them. As DNA, the CDR3 is TGCGCCAGCAGTGAGTCTGGCAGGGCTGGAAACACCATATATTTT. Translating gives CASSESGRAGNTIYF.

The gene calls are TRBV11-2 and TRBJ2-5; D remains unclear. The CDR3 runs 12 residues. The germline gives CDR1 SGHAT, CDR2 FQNNGV. The V end lost 1 base, the J end lost 4 bases, and 4 bases lay between the germline ends. CDR3 amino acids: CASSLARETQYF. CDR3 bases: TGTGCCAGCAGCTTAGCTAGAGAGACCCAGTACTTC.

The J gene is TRBJ1-1, the V gene TRBV5-7; 8 bases align to TRBD1. TRBV5-7 is designated an ORF whose function remains uncertain. Unmatched junction bases numbered 4, after V lost 2 bases and J lost 1 base. The CDR3 consists of 15 residues. CDR3 in amino acids: CASSFPGTGNTEAFF. The DNA of the CDR3 is TGTGCCAGCAGCTTCCCCGGGACAGGGAACACTGAAGCTTTCTTT.

This clone was seen more than once but under ten times. The rearrangement joins TRBV28 to TRBJ1-2; 7 bases line up with TRBD1. The ends lost 4 bases at V and 1 base at J; junction bases unmatched: 9. The CDR3 sequence is 16 residues long. CDR1 and CDR2 from the germline V gene are MDHEN and SYDVKM. The CDR3 region has the DNA TGTGCCAGCAGTTCCCACCGCAGGGGGAATAACTATGGCTACACCTTC. Translating gives CASSSHRRGNNYGYTF.

This chain joins TRBV7-2 and TRBJ2-7, with 14 nucleotides matching TRBD2. Germline V CDR1 and CDR2: SGHTA, FQGNSA. V lost 5 bases and J lost 7; bases outside the gene matches: 7. The CDR3 length is 15 residues. This CDR3 is CASSRGLAGGSEQYF. As DNA, the CDR3 is TGTGCCAGCAGCCGCGGACTAGCGGGGGGAAGTGAGCAGTACTTC.

This clone was observed a handful of times. The chain has TRBV28 and TRBJ1-2, with D possibly matching TRBD1 (5 bases). The CDR3 covers 14 residues. CDR1 and CDR2 from the germline V gene are MDHEN and SYDVKM. The V end lost 2 bases, the J end lost 8 bases, and 15 bases lay between the germline ends. The CDR3: CASSLVNGGSGYTF. The DNA for the CDR3 is TGTGCCAGCAGTTTAGTTAATGGGGGGAGCGGCTACACCTTC.

V is TRBV6-5 and J is TRBJ2-7; the D gene is possibly TRBD2 (7 bases). The CDR3 has 14 amino acids. V was clipped by 8 bases and J by 2 bases, with 16 bases between them. Germline V gene sequence: CDR1 MNHEY, CDR2 SVGAGI. In DNA form, the CDR3 reads TGTGCCAGCCGGGGGAGGGACAACCCCTACGAGCAGTACTTC. Translated: CASRGRDNPYEQYF.

This clone was seen more than once but under ten times. Other DNA sequences of this sample code for an identical CDR3. This chain uses TRBV2 with TRBJ1-6; TRBD1 aligns across 11 bases. Germline V gene sequence: CDR1 SNHLY, CDR2 FYNNEI. Losses at the gene ends were 6 bases for V and 9 bases for J; bases not matched to a gene: 4. This CDR3 contains 14 residues. The CDR3 loop is CASSPGQGVSPLHF. The CDR3 DNA is TGTGCCAGCAGCCCGGGACAGGGGGTTTCACCCCTCCACTTT.

The rearrangement uses TRBV6-5 and TRBJ2-3; the match to TRBD2 covers 9 bases. The J segment lost 1 base and the V segment lost 5 bases, leaving 4 bases of the junction unmatched. Germline V gene lookup returns CDR1 MNHEY and CDR2 SVGAGI. The CDR3 spans 15 residues. As DNA, the CDR3 is TGTGCCAGCAGTATATTAGCGGGGGGCACAGATACGCAGTATTTT. This gives the protein CASSILAGGTDTQYF.

The rearrangement uses TRBV7-9 and TRBJ2-3, with 7 nucleotides matching TRBD1. Germline CDR1 reads SEHNR; CDR2 reads FQNEAQ (reference sequence). With 6 bases clipped from V and 1 base from J, the junction kept 4 bases outside the gene matches. This CDR3 has 14 amino acids. CDR3 loop: CASSRDRRTDTQYF. DNA of the CDR3: TGTGCCAGCAGTAGGGACAGACGCACAGATACGCAGTATTTT.

This rearrangement joins TRBV7-2 to TRBJ2-1; D might be TRBD2 (6 bases). Germline V gene data show CDR1 as SGHTA and CDR2 as FQGNSA. V lost 5 bases and J lost 0, with 17 bases in between. The CDR3 loop spans 17 amino acids. The CDR3 reads CASSRFRGGVSYNEQFF. The CDR3 nucleotides are TGTGCCAGCAGCCGCTTTCGGGGCGGGGTCTCCTACAATGAGCAGTTCTTC.

The DNA for the CDR3 is TGTGCCAGCAGTTCCCGGGGTTATAATTCACCCCTCCACTTT. Its protein is CASSSRGYNSPLHF. The V call is TRBV27, the J call TRBJ1-6; D unresolved. CDR3 length equals 14 residues. V lost 4 bases and J lost 4, with 8 bases in between. The germline V gene encodes CDR1 MNHEY and CDR2 SMNVEV (reference sequence).

The V call is TRBV7-9, the J call TRBJ1-3; a weak D match, TRBD1 (6 bases). The CDR3 covers 14 residues. The germline V and J ends were trimmed by 5 bases and 4 bases, with 12 bases remaining between them. CDR1 and CDR2 from the germline V gene are SEHNR and FQNEAQ (reference sequence). The CDR3 loop reads CASSQPGQGNTIYF. CDR3 DNA sequence: TGTGCCAGCAGCCAACCGGGACAAGGAAACACCATATATTTT.

Concerning this clone itself: Germline and junction disagree at one end, which may indicate a read error. The V and J genes are TRBV6-1 and TRBJ1-1, with 8 nucleotides matching TRBD1. Germline loops: CDR1 MNHNS, CDR2 SASEGT. This CDR3 spans 15 amino acids. The CDR3 here is CASSHGTGRGTEASF. In nucleotides, the CDR3 is TGTGCCAGCAGCCACGGGACAGGTCGGGGGACTGAAGCTTCCTTT.

This clone turned up a few times. This chain connects TRBV6-6 to TRBJ1-1, with 10 bases that match TRBD1. Germline V CDR1 and CDR2: MNHNY, SVGAGI (reference sequence). The CDR3 totals 15 residues. V was pared by 4 bases and J by 1 base, with 3 bases of the junction left unmatched. CDR3 region: CASSSRDRGNTEAFF. In DNA, the CDR3 is TGTGCCAGCAGTTCCCGGGACAGGGGGAACACTGAAGCTTTCTTT.

The chain joins TRBV29-1 to TRBJ2-3; 7 nucleotides line up with TRBD1. CDR1 SQVTM and CDR2 ANQGSEA come from the germline V gene. With V trimmed by 5 bases and J by 0 bases, 5 bases remained unmatched. This CDR3 spans 14 amino acids. CDR3 coding DNA: TGCAGCGTTATTGACAGGGTTAGCACAGATACGCAGTATTTT. This gives the protein CSVIDRVSTDTQYF.

The sample holds a few counts of this clone. The genes are TRBV6-5 and TRBJ2-7; TRBD2 agrees at 11 bases. Looked up from germline, CDR1 is MNHEY and CDR2 is SVGAGI. The CDR3 extends over 16 amino acids. The V gene end was trimmed by 0 bases and the J gene end by 2 bases; junction bases not matched to a gene: 3. The CDR3, as DNA: TGTGCCAGCAGTTACTCTCCGACTAGCGGGGCCTACGAGCAGTACTTC. Translated, it gives CASSYSPTSGAYEQYF.